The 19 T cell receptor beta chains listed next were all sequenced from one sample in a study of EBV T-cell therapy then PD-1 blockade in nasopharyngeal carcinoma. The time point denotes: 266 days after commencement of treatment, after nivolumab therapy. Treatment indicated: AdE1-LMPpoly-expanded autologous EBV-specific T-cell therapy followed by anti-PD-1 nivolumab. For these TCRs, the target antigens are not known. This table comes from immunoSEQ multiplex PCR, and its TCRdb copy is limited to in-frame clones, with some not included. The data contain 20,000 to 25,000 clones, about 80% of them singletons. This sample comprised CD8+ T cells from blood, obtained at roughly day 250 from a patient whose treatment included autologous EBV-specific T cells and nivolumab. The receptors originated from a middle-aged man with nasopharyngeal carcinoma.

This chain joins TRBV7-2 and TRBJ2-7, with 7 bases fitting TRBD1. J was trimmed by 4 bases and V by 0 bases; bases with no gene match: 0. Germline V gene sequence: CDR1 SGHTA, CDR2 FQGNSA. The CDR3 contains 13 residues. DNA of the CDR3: TGTGCCAGCAGCTTAGCGGACAGGTACGAGCAGTACTTC. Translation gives CASSLADRYEQYF.

The CDR3: CASSKRTGGFNYGYTF. DNA for the CDR3: TGTGCCAGTAGTAAAAGGACAGGGGGCTTTAACTATGGCTACACCTTC. This sequence joins TRBV19 and TRBJ1-2; TRBD1 agrees at 11 bases. CDR1 is LNHDA and CDR2 is SQIVND in the germline V gene (reference sequence). V lost 4 bases, J lost 1 base, and 5 bases stayed unmatched. This CDR3 has 16 residues.

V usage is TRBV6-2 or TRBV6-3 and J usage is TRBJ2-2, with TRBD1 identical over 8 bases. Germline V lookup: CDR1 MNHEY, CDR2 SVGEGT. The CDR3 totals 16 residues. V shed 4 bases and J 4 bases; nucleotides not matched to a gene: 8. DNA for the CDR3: TGTGCCAGCAGTTTAATTTGGACAGGGCCCACCGGGGAGCTGTTTTTT. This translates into CASSLIWTGPTGELFF.

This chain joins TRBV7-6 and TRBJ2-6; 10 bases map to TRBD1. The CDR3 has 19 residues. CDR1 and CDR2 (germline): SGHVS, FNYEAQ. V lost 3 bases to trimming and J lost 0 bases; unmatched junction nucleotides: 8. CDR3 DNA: TGTGCCAGCAGCTTTCTCCCGACAGGGGGCCCCTCTGGGGCCAACGTCCTGACTTTC. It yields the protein CASSFLPTGGPSGANVLTF.

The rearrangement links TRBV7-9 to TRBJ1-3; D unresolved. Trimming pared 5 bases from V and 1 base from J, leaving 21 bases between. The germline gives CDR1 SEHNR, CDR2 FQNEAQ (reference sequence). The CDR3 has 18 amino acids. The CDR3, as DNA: TGTGCCAGCAGCGGGTTGGGAGGACGGACTTCTTCTGGAAACACCATATATTTT. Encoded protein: CASSGLGGRTSSGNTIYF. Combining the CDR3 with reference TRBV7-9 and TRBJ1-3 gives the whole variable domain DTGVSQNPRHKITKRGQNVTFRCDPISEHNRLYWYRQTLGQGPEFLTYFQNEAQLEKSRLLSDRFSAERPKGSFSTLEIQRTEQGDSAMYLCASSGLGGRTSSGNTIYFGEGSWLTVV.

The CDR3 region is CASSFGTVNTEAFF. As DNA, the CDR3 is TGTGCCAGCAGTTTCGGGACGGTGAACACTGAAGCTTTCTTT. The genes are TRBV27 and TRBJ1-1; possible D gene TRBD1, 5 bases. Trimming stripped 3 bases from V and 0 bases from J, with 8 bases between. The CDR3 length is 14 residues. CDR1 is MNHEY, CDR2 SMNVEV, per germline (reference sequence).

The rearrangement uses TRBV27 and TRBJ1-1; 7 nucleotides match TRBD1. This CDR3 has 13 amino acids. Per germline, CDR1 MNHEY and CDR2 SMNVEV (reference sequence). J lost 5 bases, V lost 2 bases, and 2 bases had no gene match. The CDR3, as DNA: TGTGCCAGCAGTTTAGGACAGGCGACTGAAGCTTTCTTT. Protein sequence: CASSLGQATEAFF.

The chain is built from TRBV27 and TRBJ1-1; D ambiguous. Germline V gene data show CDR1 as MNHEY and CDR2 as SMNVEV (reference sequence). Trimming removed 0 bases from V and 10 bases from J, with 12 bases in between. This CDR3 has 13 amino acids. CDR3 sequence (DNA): TGTGCCAGCAGTTTATCGCGGGCCGTAGGAGCTTTCTTT. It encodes CASSLSRAVGAFF.

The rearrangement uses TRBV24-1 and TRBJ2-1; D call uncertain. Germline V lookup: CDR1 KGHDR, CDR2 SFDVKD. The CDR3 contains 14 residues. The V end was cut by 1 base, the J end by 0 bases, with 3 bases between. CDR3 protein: CATSDFNSYNEQFF. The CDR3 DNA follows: TGTGCCACCAGTGATTTTAACTCCTACAATGAGCAGTTCTTC.

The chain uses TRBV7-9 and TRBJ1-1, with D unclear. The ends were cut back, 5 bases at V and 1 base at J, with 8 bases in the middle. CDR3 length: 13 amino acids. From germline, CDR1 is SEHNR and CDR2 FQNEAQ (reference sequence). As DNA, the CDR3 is TGTGCCAGCAGCCTTCTAGCGAACACTGAAGCTTTCTTT. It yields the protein CASSLLANTEAFF.

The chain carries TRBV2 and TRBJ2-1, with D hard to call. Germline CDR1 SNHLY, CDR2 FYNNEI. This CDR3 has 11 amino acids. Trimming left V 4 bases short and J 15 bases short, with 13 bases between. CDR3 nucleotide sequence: TGTGCCAGCAGTGTCTCGGCAGAGGTGTTCTTC. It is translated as CASSVSAEVFF. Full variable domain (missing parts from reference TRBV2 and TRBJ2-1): EPEVTQTPSHQVTQMGQEVILRCVPISNHLYFYWYRQILGQKVEFLVSFYNNEISEKSEIFDDQFSVERPDGSNFTLKIRSTKLEDSAMYFCASSVSAEVFFGPGTRLTVL.

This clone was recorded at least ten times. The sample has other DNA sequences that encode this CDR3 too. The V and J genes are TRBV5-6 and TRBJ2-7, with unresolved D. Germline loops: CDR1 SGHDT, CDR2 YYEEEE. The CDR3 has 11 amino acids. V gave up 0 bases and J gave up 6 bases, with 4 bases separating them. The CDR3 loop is CASSLGAEQYF. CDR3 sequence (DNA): TGTGCCAGCAGCTTGGGAGCCGAGCAGTACTTC.

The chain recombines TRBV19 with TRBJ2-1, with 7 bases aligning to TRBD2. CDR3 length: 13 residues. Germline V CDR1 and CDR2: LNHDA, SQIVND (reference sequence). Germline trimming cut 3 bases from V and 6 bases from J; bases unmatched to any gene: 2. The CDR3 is CASSMIAGNEQFF. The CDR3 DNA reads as TGTGCCAGTAGTATGATAGCGGGCAATGAGCAGTTCTTC.

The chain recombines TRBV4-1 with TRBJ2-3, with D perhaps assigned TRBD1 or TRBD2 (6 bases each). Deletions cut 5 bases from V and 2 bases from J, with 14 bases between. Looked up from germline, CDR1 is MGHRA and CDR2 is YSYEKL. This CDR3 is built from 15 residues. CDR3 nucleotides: TGCGCCAGCAGCTCGAGGGGGAGGATCACAGATACGCAGTATTTT. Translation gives CASSSRGRITDTQYF.

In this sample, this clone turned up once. CDR3 in amino acids: CASSPRRQGGTGELFF. The CDR3 region has the DNA TGTGCCAGCAGCCCAAGAAGACAGGGGGGCACCGGGGAGCTGTTTTTT. The rearrangement links TRBV7-9 to TRBJ2-2; 9 nucleotides agree with TRBD1. Germline CDR1 reads SEHNR; CDR2 reads FQNEAQ (reference sequence). CDR3 length equals 16 residues. J lost 4 bases, V lost 5 bases, and 8 bases had no gene match.

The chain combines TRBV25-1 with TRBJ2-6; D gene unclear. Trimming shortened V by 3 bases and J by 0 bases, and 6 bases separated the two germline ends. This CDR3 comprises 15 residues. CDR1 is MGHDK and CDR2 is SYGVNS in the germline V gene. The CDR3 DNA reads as TGTGCCAGCAGTGAGGGTGGCTCTGGGGCCAACGTCCTGACTTTC. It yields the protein CASSEGGSGANVLTF.

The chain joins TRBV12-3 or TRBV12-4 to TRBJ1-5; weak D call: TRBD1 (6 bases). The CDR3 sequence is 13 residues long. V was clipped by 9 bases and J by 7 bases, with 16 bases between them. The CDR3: CASKGEGGQPQHF. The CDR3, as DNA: TGTGCCAGTAAGGGGGAGGGCGGGCAGCCCCAGCATTTT.

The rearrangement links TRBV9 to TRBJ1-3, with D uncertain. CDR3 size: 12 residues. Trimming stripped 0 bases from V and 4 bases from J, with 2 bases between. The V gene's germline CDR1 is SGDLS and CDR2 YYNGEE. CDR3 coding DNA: TGTGCCAGCAGCGTAGAGGGAAACACCATATATTTT. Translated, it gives CASSVEGNTIYF.

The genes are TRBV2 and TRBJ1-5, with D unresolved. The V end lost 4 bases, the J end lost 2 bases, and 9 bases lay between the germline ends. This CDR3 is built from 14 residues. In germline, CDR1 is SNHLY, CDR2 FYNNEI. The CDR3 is CASSVGSRNQPQHF. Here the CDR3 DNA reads TGTGCCAGCAGTGTCGGGAGCCGCAATCAGCCCCAGCATTTT. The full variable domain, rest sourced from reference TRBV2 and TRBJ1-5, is EPEVTQTPSHQVTQMGQEVILRCVPISNHLYFYWYRQILGQKVEFLVSFYNNEISEKSEIFDDQFSVERPDGSNFTLKIRSTKLEDSAMYFCASSVGSRNQPQHFGDGTRLSIL.